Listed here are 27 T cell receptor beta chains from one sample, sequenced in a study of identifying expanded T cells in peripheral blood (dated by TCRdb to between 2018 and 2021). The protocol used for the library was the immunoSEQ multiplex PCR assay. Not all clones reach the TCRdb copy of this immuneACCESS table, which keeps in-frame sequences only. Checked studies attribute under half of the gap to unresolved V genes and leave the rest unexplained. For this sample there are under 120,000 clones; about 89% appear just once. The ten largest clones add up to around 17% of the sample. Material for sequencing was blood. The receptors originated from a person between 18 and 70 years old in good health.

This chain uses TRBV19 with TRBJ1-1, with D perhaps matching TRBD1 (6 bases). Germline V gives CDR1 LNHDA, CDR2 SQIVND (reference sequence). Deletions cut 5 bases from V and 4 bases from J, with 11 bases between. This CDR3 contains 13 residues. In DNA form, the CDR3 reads TGTGCCAGTAGTGCCACAGGGTCCACTGAAGCTTTCTTT. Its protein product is CASSATGSTEAFF.

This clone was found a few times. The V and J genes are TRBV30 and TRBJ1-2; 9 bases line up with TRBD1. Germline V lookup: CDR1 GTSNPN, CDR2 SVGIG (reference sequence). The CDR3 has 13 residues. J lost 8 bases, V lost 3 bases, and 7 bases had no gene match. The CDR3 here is CAWSTGGHMGYTF. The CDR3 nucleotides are TGTGCCTGGAGCACAGGGGGCCACATGGGCTACACCTTC. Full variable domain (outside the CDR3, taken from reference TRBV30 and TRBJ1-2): SQTIHQWPATLVQPVGSPLSLECTVEGTSNPNLYWYRQAAGRGLQLLFYSVGIGQISSEVPQNLSASRPQDRQFILSSKKLLLSDSGFYLCAWSTGGHMGYTFGSGTRLTVV.

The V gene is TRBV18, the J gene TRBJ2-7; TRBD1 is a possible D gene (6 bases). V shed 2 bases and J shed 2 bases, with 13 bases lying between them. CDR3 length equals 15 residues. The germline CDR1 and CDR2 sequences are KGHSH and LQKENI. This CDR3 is CASSPSWDTPYEQYF. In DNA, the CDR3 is TGTGCCAGCTCACCATCATGGGACACCCCCTACGAGCAGTACTTC.

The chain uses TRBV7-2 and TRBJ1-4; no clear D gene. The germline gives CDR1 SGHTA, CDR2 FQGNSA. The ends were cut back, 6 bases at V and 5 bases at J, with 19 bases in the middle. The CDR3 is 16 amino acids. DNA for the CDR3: TGTGCCAGCAGTCACAACGGCCCAGGTATCAATGAAAAACTGTTTTTT. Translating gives CASSHNGPGINEKLFF.

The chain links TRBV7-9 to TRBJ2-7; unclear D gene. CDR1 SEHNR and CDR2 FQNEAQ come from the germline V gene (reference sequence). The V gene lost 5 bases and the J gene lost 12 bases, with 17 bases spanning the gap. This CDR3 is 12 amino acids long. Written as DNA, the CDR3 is TGTGCCAGCAGCCCGTCGGTTGGGTATGGGTACTTC. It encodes CASSPSVGYGYF.

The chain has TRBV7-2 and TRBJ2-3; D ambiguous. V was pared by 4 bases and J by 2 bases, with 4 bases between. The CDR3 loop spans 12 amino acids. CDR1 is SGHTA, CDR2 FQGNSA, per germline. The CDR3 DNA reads TGTGCCAGCAGCTCCTACACAGATACGCAGTATTTT. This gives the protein CASSSYTDTQYF.

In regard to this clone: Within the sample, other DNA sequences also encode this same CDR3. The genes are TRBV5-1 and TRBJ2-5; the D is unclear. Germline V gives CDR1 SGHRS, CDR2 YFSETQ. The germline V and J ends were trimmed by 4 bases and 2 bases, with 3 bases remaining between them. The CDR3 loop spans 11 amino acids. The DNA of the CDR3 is TGCGCCAGCAGCGGACAAGAGACCCAGTACTTC. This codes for CASSGQETQYF.

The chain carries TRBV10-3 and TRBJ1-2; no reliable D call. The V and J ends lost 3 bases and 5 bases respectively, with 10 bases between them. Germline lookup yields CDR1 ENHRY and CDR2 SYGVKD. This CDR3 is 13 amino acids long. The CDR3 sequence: CAISDGNPYGYTF. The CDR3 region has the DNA TGTGCCATCAGTGACGGCAACCCTTATGGCTACACCTTC.

CDR3 coding DNA: TGTGCCAGCAGCAAAGCGCTTTTAGGCCTGCGAAATGCCAAAAACATTCAGTACTTC. Protein sequence: CASSKALLGLRNAKNIQYF. The chain recombines TRBV21-1 with TRBJ2-4. TRBV21-1 is a pseudogene. The CDR3 spans 19 residues.

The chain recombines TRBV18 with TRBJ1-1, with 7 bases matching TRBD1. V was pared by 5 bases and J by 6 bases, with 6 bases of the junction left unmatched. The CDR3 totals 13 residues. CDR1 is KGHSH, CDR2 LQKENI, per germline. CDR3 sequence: CASSTTGLPEAFF. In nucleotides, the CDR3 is TGTGCCAGCTCAACGACAGGGCTCCCTGAAGCTTTCTTT.

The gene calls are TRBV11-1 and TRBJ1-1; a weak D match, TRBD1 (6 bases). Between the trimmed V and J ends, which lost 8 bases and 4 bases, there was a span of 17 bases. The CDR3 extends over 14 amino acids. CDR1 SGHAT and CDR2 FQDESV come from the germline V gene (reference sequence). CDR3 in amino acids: CASQFPGAGTEAFF. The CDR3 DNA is TGTGCCAGCCAATTCCCAGGGGCCGGCACTGAAGCTTTCTTT.

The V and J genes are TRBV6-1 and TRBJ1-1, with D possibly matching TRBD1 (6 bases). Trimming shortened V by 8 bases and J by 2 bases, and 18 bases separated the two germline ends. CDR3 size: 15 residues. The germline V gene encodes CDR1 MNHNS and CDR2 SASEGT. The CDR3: CASFPGQSGNTEAFF. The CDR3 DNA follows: TGTGCCAGCTTCCCTGGACAGTCGGGTAACACTGAAGCTTTCTTT.

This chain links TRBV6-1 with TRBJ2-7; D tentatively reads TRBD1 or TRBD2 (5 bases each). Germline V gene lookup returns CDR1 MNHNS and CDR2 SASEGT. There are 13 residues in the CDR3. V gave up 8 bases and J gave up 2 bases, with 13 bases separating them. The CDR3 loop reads CASRVGAPYEQYF. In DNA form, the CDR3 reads TGTGCCAGCCGGGTCGGGGCACCCTACGAGCAGTACTTC.

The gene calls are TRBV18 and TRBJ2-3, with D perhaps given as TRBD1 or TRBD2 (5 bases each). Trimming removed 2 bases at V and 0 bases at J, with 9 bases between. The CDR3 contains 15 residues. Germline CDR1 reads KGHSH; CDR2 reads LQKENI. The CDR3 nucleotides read TGTGCCAGCTCACCATTTGGGGGTAGCACAGATACGCAGTATTTT. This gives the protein CASSPFGGSTDTQYF.

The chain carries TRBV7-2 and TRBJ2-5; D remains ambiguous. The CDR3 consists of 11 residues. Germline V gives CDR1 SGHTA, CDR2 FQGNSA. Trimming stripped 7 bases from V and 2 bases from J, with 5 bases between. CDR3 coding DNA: TGTGCCAGCACTGCACAAGAGACCCAGTACTTC. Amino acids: CASTAQETQYF.

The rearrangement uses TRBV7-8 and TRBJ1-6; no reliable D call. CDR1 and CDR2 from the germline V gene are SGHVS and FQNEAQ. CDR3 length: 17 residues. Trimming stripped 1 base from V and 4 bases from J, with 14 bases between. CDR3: CASSLDLSRRYNSPLHF. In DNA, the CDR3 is TGTGCCAGCAGCTTAGATCTGTCCAGGAGGTATAATTCACCCCTCCACTTT.

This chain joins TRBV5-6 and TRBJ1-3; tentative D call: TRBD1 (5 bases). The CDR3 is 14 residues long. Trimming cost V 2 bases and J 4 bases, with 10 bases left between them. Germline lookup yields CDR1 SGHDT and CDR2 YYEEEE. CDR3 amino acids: CASSFREAGNTIYF. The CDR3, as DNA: TGTGCCAGCAGCTTCAGGGAAGCGGGAAACACCATATATTTT.

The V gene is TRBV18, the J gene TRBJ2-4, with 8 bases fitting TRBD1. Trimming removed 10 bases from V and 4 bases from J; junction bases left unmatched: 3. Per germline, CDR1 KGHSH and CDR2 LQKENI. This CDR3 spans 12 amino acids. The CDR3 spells CATGTGKNIQYF. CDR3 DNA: TGTGCCACGGGGACAGGAAAAAACATTCAGTACTTC.

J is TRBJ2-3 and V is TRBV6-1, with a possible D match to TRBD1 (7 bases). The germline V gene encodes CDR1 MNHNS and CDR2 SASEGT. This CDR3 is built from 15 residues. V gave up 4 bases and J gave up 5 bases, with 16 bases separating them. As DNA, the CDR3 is TGTGCCAGCAGTGGCGGAGGGGGCGCGGGAGATACGCAGTATTTT. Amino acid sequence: CASSGGGGAGDTQYF.

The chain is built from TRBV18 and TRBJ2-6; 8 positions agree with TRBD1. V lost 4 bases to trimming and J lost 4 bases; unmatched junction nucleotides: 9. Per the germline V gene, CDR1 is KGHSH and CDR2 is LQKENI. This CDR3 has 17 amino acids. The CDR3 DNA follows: TGTGCCAGCTCACGTCGGACAGGGAGCCTGGGGGCCAACGTCCTGACTTTC. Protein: CASSRRTGSLGANVLTF.

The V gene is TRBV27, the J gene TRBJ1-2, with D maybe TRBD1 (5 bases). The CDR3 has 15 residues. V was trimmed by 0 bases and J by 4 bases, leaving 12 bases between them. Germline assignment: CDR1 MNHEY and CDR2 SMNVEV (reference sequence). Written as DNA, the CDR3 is TGTGCCAGCAGTTTATCGCGGGGCCGATTCTATGGCTACACCTTC. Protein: CASSLSRGRFYGYTF.

CDR3 in amino acids: CASSPGLAGVLYF. The CDR3 DNA sequence: TGTGCCAGCAGCCCCGGGCTAGCGGGGGTTCTGTACTTC. The chain is built from TRBV2 and TRBJ2-7, with 10 bases that match TRBD2. This CDR3 has 13 amino acids. CDR1 is SNHLY and CDR2 is FYNNEI in the germline V gene. V lost 6 bases to trimming and J lost 12 bases; unmatched junction nucleotides: 11.

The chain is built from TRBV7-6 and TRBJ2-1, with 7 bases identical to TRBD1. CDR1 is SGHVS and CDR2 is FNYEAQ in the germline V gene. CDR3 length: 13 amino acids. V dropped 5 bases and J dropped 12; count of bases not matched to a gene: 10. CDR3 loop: CASSDPAAGGQFF. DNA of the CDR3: TGTGCCAGCAGCGACCCGGCGGCAGGGGGGCAGTTCTTC.

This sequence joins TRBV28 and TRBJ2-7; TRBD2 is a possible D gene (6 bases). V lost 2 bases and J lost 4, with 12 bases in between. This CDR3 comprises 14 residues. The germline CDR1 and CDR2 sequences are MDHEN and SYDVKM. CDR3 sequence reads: CASSLGPEGYEQYF. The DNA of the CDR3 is TGTGCCAGCAGTTTAGGCCCGGAGGGGTACGAGCAGTACTTC.

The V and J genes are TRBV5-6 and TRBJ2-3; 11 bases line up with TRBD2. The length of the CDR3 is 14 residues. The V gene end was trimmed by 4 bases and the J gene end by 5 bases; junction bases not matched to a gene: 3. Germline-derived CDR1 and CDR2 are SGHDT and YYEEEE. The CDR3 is CASSLGTSGDTQYF. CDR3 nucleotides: TGTGCCAGCAGCCTCGGGACTAGCGGAGATACGCAGTATTTT.

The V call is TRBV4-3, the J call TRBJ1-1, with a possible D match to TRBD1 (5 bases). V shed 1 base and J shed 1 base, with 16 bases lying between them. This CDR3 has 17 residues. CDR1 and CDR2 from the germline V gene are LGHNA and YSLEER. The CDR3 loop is CASSQGAAGIGNTEAFF. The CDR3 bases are TGCGCCAGCAGCCAAGGGGCAGCAGGGATCGGGAACACTGAAGCTTTCTTT.

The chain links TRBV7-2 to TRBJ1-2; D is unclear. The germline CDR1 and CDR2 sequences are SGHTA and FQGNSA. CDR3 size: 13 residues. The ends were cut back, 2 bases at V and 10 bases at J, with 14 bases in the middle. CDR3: CASSLLGAADYTF. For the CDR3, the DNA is TGTGCCAGCAGCTTATTAGGCGCGGCTGACTACACCTTC.